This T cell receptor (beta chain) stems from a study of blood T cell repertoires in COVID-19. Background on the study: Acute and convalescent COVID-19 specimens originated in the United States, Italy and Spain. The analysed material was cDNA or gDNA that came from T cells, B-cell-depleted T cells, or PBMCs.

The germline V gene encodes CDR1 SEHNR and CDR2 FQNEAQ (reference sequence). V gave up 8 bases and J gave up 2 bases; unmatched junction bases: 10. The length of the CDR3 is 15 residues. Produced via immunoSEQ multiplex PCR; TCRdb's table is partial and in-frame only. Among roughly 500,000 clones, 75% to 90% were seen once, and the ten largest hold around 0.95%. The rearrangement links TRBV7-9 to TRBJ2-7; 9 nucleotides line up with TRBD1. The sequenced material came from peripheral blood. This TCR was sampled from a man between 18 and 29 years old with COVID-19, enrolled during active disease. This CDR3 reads CASGSGTGTTYEQYF. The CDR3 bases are TGTGCCAGCGGATCCGGGACAGGGACAACCTACGAGCAGTACTTC.